The rows below give T cell receptor beta chains drawn from one sample of a study of response to subunit inactivated influenza vaccine. A single record per CDR3 protein comes from TCRdb applying MiXCR to the RT-PCR reads. The sample holds roughly 520,000 distinct CDR3 sequences, roughly 27% seen once. The specimen comprised CD4+ T cells sorted from PBMCs, sampled roughly 5 days after vaccination. The receptor source for this set is a man aged 45-60 years who received an inactivated influenza vaccine. The CDR3 runs from the conserved cysteine through the conserved F or W.

V: TRBV21-1
J: TRBJ2-1
CDR3: CASSSGGKNEQFF

V: TRBV10-3
J: TRBJ2-7
CDR3: CAISEDRGYEQYF

V: TRBV10-3
J: TRBJ2-1
CDR3: CAISPLASGISNEQFF

V: TRBV15
J: TRBJ1-5
CDR3: CATSREGGLQHF

V: TRBV10-3
J: TRBJ2-3
CDR3: CAISESLRINTQYF

V: TRBV12-3/TRBV12-4
J: TRBJ1-2
CDR3: CASSSLPTNYGYTF

V: TRBV5-1
J: TRBJ2-5
CDR3: CASSLNHAWETQYF

V: TRBV20-1
J: TRBJ2-1
CDR3: CSARSGHEQFF

V: TRBV6-5
J: -
CDR3: CASSYSRRDAETQFF

V: TRBV20-1
J: TRBJ2-7
CDR3: CSARDARTGEQYF

V: TRBV6-1
J: TRBJ2-7
CDR3: CASSEGRLAYPLYYEQYF

V: TRBV4-1
J: TRBJ2-5
CDR3: CASSQALLETQYF

V: TRBV20-1
J: TRBJ2-7
CDR3: CSASSQISGGYEQYF

V: TRBV20-1
J: TRBJ1-3
CDR3: CSARSLHSGNTIYF

V: TRBV29-1
J: TRBJ1-5
CDR3: CSATGGDGQPQHF

V: TRBV5-5
J: TRBJ2-3
CDR3: CANSFPSGGTDTQYF

V: TRBV12-3/TRBV12-4
J: TRBJ2-1
CDR3: CASSYSLGYNEQFF

V: TRBV20-1
J: TRBJ2-1
CDR3: CSAGTGPPNEQFF

V: TRBV4-3
J: TRBJ1-1
CDR3: CASSPAAGGTEAFF

V: TRBV20-1
J: TRBJ2-2
CDR3: CSARDPLGTSDPGELFF

V: TRBV5-5
J: TRBJ1-2
CDR3: CASSLADRVIGYTF

V: TRBV25-1
J: TRBJ2-1
CDR3: CASSNYRDRGFNEQFF